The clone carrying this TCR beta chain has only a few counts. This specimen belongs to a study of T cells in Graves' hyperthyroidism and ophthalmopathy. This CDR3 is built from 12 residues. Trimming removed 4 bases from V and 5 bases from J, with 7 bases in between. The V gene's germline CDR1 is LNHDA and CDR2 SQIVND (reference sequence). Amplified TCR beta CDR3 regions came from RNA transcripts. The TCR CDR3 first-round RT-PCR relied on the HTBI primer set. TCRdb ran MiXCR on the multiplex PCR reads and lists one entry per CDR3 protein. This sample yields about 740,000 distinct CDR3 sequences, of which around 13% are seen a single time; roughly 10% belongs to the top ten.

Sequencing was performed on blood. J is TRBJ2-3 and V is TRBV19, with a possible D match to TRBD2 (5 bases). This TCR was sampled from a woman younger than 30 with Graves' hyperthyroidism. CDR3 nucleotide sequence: TGTGCCAGTAGTAACCGGGGAGATACGCAGTATTTT. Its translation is CASSNRGDTQYF.